This note documents a single TCR beta chain sequence. Trimming took 8 bases from V and 8 from J; bases not matched to a gene: 18. This CDR3 spans 18 amino acids. This entry is derived from a study of control samples from healthy donors and cancer patients. Method: immunoSEQ multiplex PCR; TCRdb's copy keeps in-frame clones and lacks some. The data hold some 54,000 clones, with around 97% observed a single time. The chain couples TRBV6-7 to TRBJ1-4; 12 positions agree with TRBD1. TRBV6-7 has ORF status, its function being uncertain. The source is a woman aged 25 to 39 in good health. Input material: blood. DNA for the CDR3: TGTGCCAGCCGTAAGGCCCCCCGGGACAGGGGGCTGGGGGAAAAACTGTTTTTT. Protein sequence: CASRKAPRDRGLGEKLFF.